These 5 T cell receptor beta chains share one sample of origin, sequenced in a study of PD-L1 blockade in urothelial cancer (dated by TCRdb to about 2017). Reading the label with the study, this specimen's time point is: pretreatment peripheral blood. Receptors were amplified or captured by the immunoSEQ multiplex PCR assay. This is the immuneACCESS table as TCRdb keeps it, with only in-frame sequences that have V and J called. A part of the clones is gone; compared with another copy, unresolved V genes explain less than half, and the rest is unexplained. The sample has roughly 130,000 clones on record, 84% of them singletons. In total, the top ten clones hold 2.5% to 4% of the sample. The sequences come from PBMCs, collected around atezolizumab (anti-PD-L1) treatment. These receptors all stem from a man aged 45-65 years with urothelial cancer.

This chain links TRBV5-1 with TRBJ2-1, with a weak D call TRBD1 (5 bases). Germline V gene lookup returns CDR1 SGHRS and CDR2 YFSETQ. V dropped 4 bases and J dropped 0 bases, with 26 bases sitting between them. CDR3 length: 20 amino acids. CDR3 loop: CASSRRSTPSLRGSYNEQFF. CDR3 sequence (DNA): TGCGCCAGCAGCCGACGTTCCACTCCGTCGCTTAGGGGCTCCTACAATGAGCAGTTCTTC.

Here the CDR3 DNA reads TGTGCCAGCAGCGTAGCTAGCGGGACTGCAGATACGCAGTATTTT. It yields the protein CASSVASGTADTQYF. The chain uses TRBV9 and TRBJ2-3; TRBD2 aligns across 9 bases. The CDR3 length is 15 residues. J gave up 4 bases and V 0 bases, and 3 bases lay outside the gene matches. Germline CDR1 SGDLS, CDR2 YYNGEE.

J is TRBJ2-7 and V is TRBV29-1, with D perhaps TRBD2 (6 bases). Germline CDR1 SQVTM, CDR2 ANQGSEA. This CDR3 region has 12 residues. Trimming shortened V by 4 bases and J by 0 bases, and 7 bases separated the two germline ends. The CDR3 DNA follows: TGCAGCGTTGTGCGGGACTCCTACGAGCAGTACTTC. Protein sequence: CSVVRDSYEQYF.

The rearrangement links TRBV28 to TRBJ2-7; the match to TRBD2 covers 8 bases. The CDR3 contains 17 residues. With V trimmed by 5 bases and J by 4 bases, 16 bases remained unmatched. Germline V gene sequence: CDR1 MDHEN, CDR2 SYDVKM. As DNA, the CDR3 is TGTGCCAGCAGTCCCAGTCAGGCCCAGCGGGAGATGTACGAGCAGTACTTC. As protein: CASSPSQAQREMYEQYF.

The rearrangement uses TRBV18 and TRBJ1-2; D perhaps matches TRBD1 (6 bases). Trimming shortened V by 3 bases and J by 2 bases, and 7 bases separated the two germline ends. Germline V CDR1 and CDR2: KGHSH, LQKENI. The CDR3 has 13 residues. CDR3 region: CASSPGTNYGYTF. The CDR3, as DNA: TGTGCCAGCTCACCCGGGACAAACTATGGCTACACCTTC.